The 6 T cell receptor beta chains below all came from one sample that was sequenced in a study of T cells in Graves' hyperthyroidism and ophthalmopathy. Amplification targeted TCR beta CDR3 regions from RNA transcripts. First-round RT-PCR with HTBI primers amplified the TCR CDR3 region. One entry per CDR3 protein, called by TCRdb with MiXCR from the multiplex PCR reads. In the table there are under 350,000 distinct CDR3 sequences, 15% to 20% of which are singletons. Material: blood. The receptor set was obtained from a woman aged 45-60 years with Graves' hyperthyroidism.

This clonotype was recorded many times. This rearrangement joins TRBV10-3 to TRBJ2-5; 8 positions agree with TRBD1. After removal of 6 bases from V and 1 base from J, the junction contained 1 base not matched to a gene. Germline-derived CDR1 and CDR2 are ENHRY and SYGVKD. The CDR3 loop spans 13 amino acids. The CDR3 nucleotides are TGTGCCATCAGGACAGGGGCCCAAGAGACCCAGTACTTC. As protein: CAIRTGAQETQYF.

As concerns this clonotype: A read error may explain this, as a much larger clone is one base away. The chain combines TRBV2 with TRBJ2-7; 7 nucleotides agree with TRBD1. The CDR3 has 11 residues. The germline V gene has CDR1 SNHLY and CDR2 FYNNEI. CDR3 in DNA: TGTACCAGCAGTACAGGGGACGAGCAGTACGTC. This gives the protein CTSSTGDEQYV.

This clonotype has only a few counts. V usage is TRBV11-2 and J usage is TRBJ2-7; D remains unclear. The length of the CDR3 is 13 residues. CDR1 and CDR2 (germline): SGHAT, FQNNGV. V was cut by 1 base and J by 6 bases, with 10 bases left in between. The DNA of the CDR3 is TGTGCCAGCAGCTTAGTGCAGGAGCTCGAGCAGTACTTC. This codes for CASSLVQELEQYF.

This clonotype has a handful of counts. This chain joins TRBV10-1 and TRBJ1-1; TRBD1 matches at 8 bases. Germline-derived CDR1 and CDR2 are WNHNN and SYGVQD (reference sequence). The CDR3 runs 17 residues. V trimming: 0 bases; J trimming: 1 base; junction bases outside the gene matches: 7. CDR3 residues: CASSESRTGRSNTEAFF. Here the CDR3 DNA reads TGCGCCAGCAGTGAGTCGAGGACAGGGAGGTCGAACACTGAAGCTTTCTTT.

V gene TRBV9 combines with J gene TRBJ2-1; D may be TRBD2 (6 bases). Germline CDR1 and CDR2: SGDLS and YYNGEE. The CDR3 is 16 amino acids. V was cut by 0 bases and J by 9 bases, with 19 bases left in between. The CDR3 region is CASSVGVTRLSTEQFF. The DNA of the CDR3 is TGTGCCAGCAGCGTAGGGGTGACTAGGCTTTCTACTGAGCAGTTCTTC.

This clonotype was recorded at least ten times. The CDR3 reads CASLRTRTGEQYF. CDR3 coding DNA: TGTGCCAGCCTTAGGACGAGGACGGGAGAGCAGTACTTC. The chain has TRBV12-3 or TRBV12-4 and TRBJ2-7; D might be TRBD2 (5 bases). Trimming cost V 8 bases and J 7 bases, with 18 bases left between them. The CDR3 is 13 amino acids.